The 21 T cell receptor beta chains in this list originate from one sample, sequenced in a study of radiotherapy plus CTLA-4 blockade in lung cancer. TCRdb's table, derived via immunoSEQ multiplex PCR, lists solely in-frame clones and lacks some. The sample includes more than 40,000 clones, roughly 84% of them seen just once. Here the sequenced sample was peripheral blood, taken from a patient treated with radiotherapy plus ipilimumab. The receptors come from a human donor with non-small cell lung cancer whose response to radiotherapy plus ipilimumab could not be evaluated.

This clone has just a few counts. CDR3 nucleotides: TGTGCCAGCAGTGAGGGGGGTGGTGGCTACACCTTC. Its translation: CASSEGGGGYTF. The chain uses TRBV25-1 and TRBJ1-2; D may be TRBD1 (5 bases). Trimming took off 3 bases at V and 7 bases at J, with 9 bases between the two ends. CDR3 length equals 12 residues. CDR1 and CDR2 (germline): MGHDK, SYGVNS.

The chain has TRBV19 and TRBJ2-5; D is perhaps TRBD1 (6 bases). This CDR3 spans 14 amino acids. The V end lost 5 bases, the J end lost 5 bases, and 15 bases lay between the germline ends. Germline V CDR1 and CDR2: LNHDA, SQIVND (reference sequence). CDR3 residues: CASSLTGRWETQYF. For the CDR3, the DNA is TGTGCCAGTAGTTTGACAGGTCGTTGGGAGACCCAGTACTTC.

The chain employs TRBV28 and TRBJ1-2, with D possibly TRBD1 on 6 matching bases. Per germline, CDR1 MDHEN and CDR2 SYDVKM. V was pared by 10 bases and J by 7 bases, with 19 bases between. This CDR3 is built from 13 residues. The CDR3 loop is CATVGGAESGYTF. In DNA, the CDR3 is TGTGCCACCGTTGGGGGGGCAGAGAGTGGCTACACCTTC.

The chain uses TRBV9 and TRBJ2-2; TRBD1 aligns across 8 bases. V shed 4 bases, J shed 4 bases, and the junction held 6 bases outside the gene matches. The CDR3 sequence is 15 residues long. Germline V lookup: CDR1 SGDLS, CDR2 YYNGEE. In DNA form, the CDR3 reads TGTGCCAGCAGCCCGCGACAGGGGTCCACCGGGGAGCTGTTTTTT. The encoded protein is CASSPRQGSTGELFF.

This clone turned up a few times. This chain uses TRBV4-1 with TRBJ1-5; D is perhaps TRBD1 (6 bases). Germline V gene lookup returns CDR1 MGHRA and CDR2 YSYEKL. V shed 1 base and J shed 5 bases, with 18 bases lying between them. The CDR3 extends over 17 amino acids. The DNA for the CDR3 is TGCGCCAGCAGCCAAGTCCGCGGGGGGAAGGGGGATCAGCCCCAGCATTTT. Translating it yields CASSQVRGGKGDQPQHF.

The chain uses TRBV9 and TRBJ2-2; 7 bases fit TRBD2. The CDR3 runs to 15 residues. V was clipped by 0 bases and J by 6 bases; unmatched bases: 5. The germline V gene has CDR1 SGDLS and CDR2 YYNGEE. The DNA of the CDR3 is TGTGCCAGCAGCGTAGGGGGGGGACTTCCCGGGGAGCTGTTTTTT. Protein product: CASSVGGGLPGELFF.

V is TRBV5-4 and J is TRBJ2-7; D possibly corresponds to TRBD2 (5 bases). Germline-derived CDR1 and CDR2 are SGHNT and YYREEE (reference sequence). The germline V and J ends were trimmed by 1 base and 2 bases, with 10 bases remaining between them. The CDR3 has 14 residues. The DNA of the CDR3 is TGTGCCAGCAGCTTGCGGGGTAGGGCCTACGAGCAGTACTTC. Its translation is CASSLRGRAYEQYF.

The CDR3 coding sequence is TGTGCCAGCAGCGTAGCTATCAGGGCCGATGAGCAGTTCTTC. This translates into CASSVAIRADEQFF. The chain recombines TRBV9 with TRBJ2-1; possible D gene TRBD1, 5 bases. Germline V gene lookup returns CDR1 SGDLS and CDR2 YYNGEE. V gave up 0 bases and J gave up 8 bases, with 12 bases separating them. CDR3 length: 14 residues.

The chain has TRBV28 and TRBJ1-5; a weak D match, TRBD1 (5 bases). CDR3 length: 15 residues. Trimming removed 7 bases from V and 1 base from J, with 14 bases in between. Germline V CDR1 and CDR2: MDHEN, SYDVKM. CDR3 loop: CASTKQRGSNQPQHF. The CDR3, as DNA: TGTGCCAGCACGAAGCAGCGGGGCAGCAATCAGCCCCAGCATTTT.

The genes are TRBV27 and TRBJ1-4, with 7 bases identical to TRBD1. V shed 5 bases and J 7 bases; nucleotides not matched to a gene: 7. The CDR3 has 14 residues. Germline CDR1 MNHEY, CDR2 SMNVEV (reference sequence). CDR3 sequence (DNA): TGTGCCAGCAGTCGCCGACAGGGCGGTGAAAAACTGTTTTTT. Protein: CASSRRQGGEKLFF.

This clone was observed once. V is TRBV6-5 and J is TRBJ2-3, with 8 bases that match TRBD2. CDR1 and CDR2 from the germline V gene are MNHEY and SVGAGI. V shed 6 bases and J 5 bases; nucleotides not matched to a gene: 10. There are 15 residues in the CDR3. DNA for the CDR3: TGTGCCAGCAGATATTCCGGGGGGGCCCTAGATACGCAGTATTTT. Residues: CASRYSGGALDTQYF.

The chain uses TRBV5-5 and TRBJ1-5, with a tentative D call TRBD1 (5 bases). The CDR3 runs to 17 residues. The germline V gene encodes CDR1 SGHKS and CDR2 YYEKEE (reference sequence). Trimming shortened V by 4 bases and J by 2 bases, and 19 bases separated the two germline ends. This chain's CDR3 is CASSPAPAGSGNQPQHF. For the CDR3, the DNA is TGTGCCAGCAGCCCGGCGCCGGCAGGGTCGGGCAATCAGCCCCAGCATTTT.

This rearrangement joins TRBV7-2 to TRBJ2-5; 9 bases fit TRBD1. V lost 6 bases and J lost 5; bases outside the gene matches: 7. Germline CDR1 and CDR2: SGHTA and FQGNSA. The CDR3 is 14 residues long. Here the CDR3 DNA reads TGTGCCAGCAGAACTACAGGGGGCGGGGAGACCCAGTACTTC. It codes for CASRTTGGGETQYF.

This chain joins TRBV7-2 and TRBJ2-3; D remains unclear. The V end lost 5 bases, the J end lost 2 bases, and 8 bases lay between the germline ends. Germline V gene sequence: CDR1 SGHTA, CDR2 FQGNSA. The CDR3 runs to 13 residues. Written as DNA, the CDR3 is TGTGCCAGCAGCCCCCGTCCCACAGATACGCAGTATTTT. The encoded protein is CASSPRPTDTQYF.

A single count supports this clone. The chain carries TRBV5-1 and TRBJ2-3; TRBD2 agrees at 8 bases. The germline CDR1 and CDR2 sequences are SGHRS and YFSETQ. Unmatched junction bases numbered 2, after V lost 2 bases and J lost 3 bases. The CDR3 contains 14 residues. In DNA, the CDR3 is TGCGCCAGCAGCTTCGGGAGGGGAACAGATACGCAGTATTTT. Encoded protein: CASSFGRGTDTQYF.

The V call is TRBV10-3, the J call TRBJ2-3, with 9 bases fitting TRBD2. In germline, CDR1 is ENHRY, CDR2 SYGVKD. The CDR3 is 16 residues long. With 4 bases clipped from V and 6 bases from J, the junction kept 11 bases outside the gene matches. CDR3 nucleotide sequence: TGTGCCATCAGTGGGGGTAGCGGGGGCGTCGGGGATACGCAGTATTTT. It encodes CAISGGSGGVGDTQYF.

This chain connects TRBV28 to TRBJ2-6; no reliable D call. This CDR3 region has 15 residues. CDR1 and CDR2 (germline): MDHEN, SYDVKM. The V end was cut by 1 base, the J end by 1 base, with 5 bases between. The CDR3 here is CASSLSVSGANVLTF. The CDR3 DNA sequence: TGTGCCAGCAGTTTATCGGTATCTGGGGCCAACGTCCTGACTTTC.

V gene TRBV9 combines with J gene TRBJ2-2, with 11 bases identical to TRBD2. The CDR3 spans 19 residues. J gave up 3 bases and V 0 bases, and 10 bases lay outside the gene matches. Germline CDR1 reads SGDLS; CDR2 reads YYNGEE. In DNA, the CDR3 is TGTGCCAGCAGCGTAGGGCGTCTAGCGGGGGGACGAGACACCGGGGAGCTGTTTTTT. It is translated as CASSVGRLAGGRDTGELFF.

J is TRBJ1-1 and V is TRBV7-2; D is unresolved. Germline V CDR1 and CDR2: SGHTA, FQGNSA. Trimming cost V 3 bases and J 1 base, with 9 bases left between them. This CDR3 has 14 residues. CDR3 sequence: CASSFRERNTEAFF. In DNA form, the CDR3 reads TGTGCCAGCAGCTTCCGGGAACGGAACACTGAAGCTTTCTTT.

V is TRBV29-1 and J is TRBJ2-1, with D possibly matching TRBD1 (6 bases). The germline gives CDR1 SQVTM, CDR2 ANQGSEA. V lost 4 bases to trimming and J lost 9 bases, with 16 bases between them. The length of the CDR3 is 13 residues. The CDR3 bases are TGCAGCGTTGCCCCCACAGGGTTGGGTGAGCAGTTCTTC. This codes for CSVAPTGLGEQFF.

This rearrangement joins TRBV5-1 to TRBJ2-3; the D is unclear. CDR1 SGHRS and CDR2 YFSETQ come from the germline V gene. The length of the CDR3 is 14 residues. V dropped 1 base and J dropped 3 bases, with 9 bases sitting between them. CDR3 bases: TGCGCCAGCAGCTTGTCCCCATCAACAGATACGCAGTATTTT. Protein product: CASSLSPSTDTQYF.